This entry concerns a single T cell receptor beta chain. What this receptor recognizes is not known. Nothing much larger sits one base from this clone, and base qualities are not available. The germline V gene gives CDR1 as ENHRY and CDR2 as SYGVKD. Germline trimming amounts to 4 bases on V and 2 bases on J, with 5 as the count of junction bases outside the gene matches. There are 15 amino acids in the CDR3, from cysteine to phenylalanine inclusive. Only the CDR3 portion is preserved as DNA: 45 bases, with reading frame beginning at the first base. Synovial fluid samples and blood samples obtained from the same ankylosing spondylitis patients were matched. Sequenced using an Illumina HiSeq 2500. Quantitative 5'-RACE with molecular barcodes was the method used to prepare the TCR beta libraries. For the original study's pipeline: A new computational method based on a probabilistic model of VDJ rearrangement was used to identify disease-linked TCR variants. TCRdb ran its own pipeline on the public reads, namely fastp trimming at Q25 and MiXCR clone calling, and kept in-frame beta chains. Each record represents a unique CDR3 protein, reported with the most common genes and DNA among its rows. TCRdb's processing, not the authors', yielded these V and J calls. Across this sample there are about 36,000 distinct CDR3 sequences, with about an eighth seen only once. The top ten clones comprise 25% to 35% of the sample.

This entry belongs to a study of CD8 T cells in ankylosing spondylitis (TCRdb year 2017). General notes on the study: T cell receptor beta repertoires were profiled in healthy donors and ankylosing spondylitis patients so that disease-linked TCR variants could be found. Peripheral blood samples were taken, and synovial fluid was additionally collected from ankylosing spondylitis patients. The full study cohort was made up of over 20 ankylosing spondylitis patients and over 90 healthy donors.

General conclusions and limits of the study: Some motif variants were previously reported in synovial fluid and blood of reactive arthritis patients, suggesting common disease-initiation mechanisms. A TCR beta motif made up of eight highly homologous amino acid variants appeared to be characteristic of blood from ankylosing spondylitis patients. The disease-linked clones were reported as significantly enriched in matched synovial fluid samples from ankylosing spondylitis patients. In peripheral blood, the disease-linked clones were found at relatively low frequencies and had a CD8+ phenotype.

The receptor was isolated from a male donor with ankylosing spondylitis. The sequence links TRBV10-3 to TRBJ2-7, and 10 bases in between align with TRBD2. Sequencing was done on a sample of synovial fluid, either unsorted or a sorted T cell fraction (not recorded which). The CDR3: CAISVRTSGPYEQYF. The nucleotides read TGTGCCATCAGTGTAAGGACTAGCGGACCCTACGAGCAGTACTTC.